This is a list of T cell receptor beta chains from one sample in a study of T cell responses to AZD1222 COVID-19 vaccine. Sequenced by immunoSEQ multiplex PCR; TCRdb stores in-frame clones only, minus some. The sample has around 150,000 clones; the top ten hold roughly 2%. The sequencing input was peripheral blood. The receptor source for this set is an adult in good health. Each CDR3 is given with its conserved first and last residue. D genes are given only for firm matches.

J,D,V,DNA,CDR3
TRBJ2-2,NA,TRBV5-6,TGTGCCAGCAGCTTGGGTTTTGGGGCGAACACCGGGGAGCTGTTTTTT,CASSLGFGANTGELFF
TRBJ2-1,NA,TRBV6-5,TGTGCCAGCAGTTCGGCAGGGCTAGTGGGCCGGCAGGAGCAGTTCTTC,CASSSAGLVGRQEQFF
TRBJ2-4,TRBD2,TRBV29-1,TGCAGCGCCAGGACTAGCGGGGGGCCGACTCTAGCCAAAAACATTCAGTACTTC,CSARTSGGPTLAKNIQYF
TRBJ1-4,NA,TRBV19,TGTGCCAGTAGTACCTACAGGGCCGCTAATGAAAAACTGTTTTTT,CASSTYRAANEKLFF
TRBJ1-1,NA,TRBV4-1,TGCGCCAGCAGCCGTAGGGAGGAAGTGAACACTGAAGCTTTCTTT,CASSRREEVNTEAFF
TRBJ1-5,NA,TRBV28,TGTGCCAGCCGACTGGGGACAAGCTATAGCAATCAGCCCCAGCATTTT,CASRLGTSYSNQPQHF
TRBJ1-1,TRBD1,TRBV28,TGTGCCAGCAGTTCGAGGGGGCTCTTCAAAGCTTTCTTT,CASSSRGLFKAFF
TRBJ2-2,TRBD1,TRBV5-6,TGTGCCAGCAGCTTCGGGACAGGGGTCGCCGGGGAGCTGTTTTTT,CASSFGTGVAGELFF
TRBJ1-1,NA,TRBV6-2/TRBV6-3,TGTGCCAGCAGTGACCCGTACCGCGGGAACACTGAAGCTTTCTTT,CASSDPYRGNTEAFF
TRBJ1-4,TRBD1,TRBV2,TGTGCCAGCAGTACCCGACAGGGGCATGAAAAACTGTTTTTT,CASSTRQGHEKLFF
TRBJ2-7,TRBD1,TRBV5-1,TGCGCCAGCAGCCTGGGACAGGGCCACGAGCAGTACTTC,CASSLGQGHEQYF
TRBJ1-5,NA,TRBV3-1/TRBV3-2,TGTGCCAGCAGCCAAGTAAGTGGGTATAGCAATCAGCCCCAGCATTTT,CASSQVSGYSNQPQHF
TRBJ2-2,NA,TRBV9,TGTGCCAGCAGCTTAGGTTTCGGAGACACCGGGGAGCTGTTTTTT,CASSLGFGDTGELFF
TRBJ2-3,TRBD1,TRBV30,TGTGCCTACCTGGGACAGGGAGGGGGTACGCAGTATTTT,CAYLGQGGGTQYF
TRBJ2-1,TRBD2,TRBV9,TGTGCCAGCAGCCCCCGGCGGGTAGCGGGGGCCTACAATGAGCAGTTCTTC,CASSPRRVAGAYNEQFF
TRBJ1-1,NA,TRBV19,TGTGCCAGTAGGTCGGTCGGGAACACTGAAGCTTTCTTT,CASRSVGNTEAFF
TRBJ2-3,NA,TRBV27,TGTGCCAGCCGTTGGGGGGTTAGCACAGATACGCAGTATTTT,CASRWGVSTDTQYF
TRBJ1-1,NA,TRBV30,TGTGCCTGGAGTCGATTAAGGACTGAAGCTTTCTTT,CAWSRLRTEAFF
TRBJ1-1,NA,TRBV19,TGTGCCAGTAAGGGCCGTGACAGTGCGTCGTCTGAAGCTTTCTTT,CASKGRDSASSEAFF
TRBJ1-2,TRBD1,TRBV10-2,TGCGCCAGCAGCAGGACAGGGTTTAGTGGCTACACCTTC,CASSRTGFSGYTF